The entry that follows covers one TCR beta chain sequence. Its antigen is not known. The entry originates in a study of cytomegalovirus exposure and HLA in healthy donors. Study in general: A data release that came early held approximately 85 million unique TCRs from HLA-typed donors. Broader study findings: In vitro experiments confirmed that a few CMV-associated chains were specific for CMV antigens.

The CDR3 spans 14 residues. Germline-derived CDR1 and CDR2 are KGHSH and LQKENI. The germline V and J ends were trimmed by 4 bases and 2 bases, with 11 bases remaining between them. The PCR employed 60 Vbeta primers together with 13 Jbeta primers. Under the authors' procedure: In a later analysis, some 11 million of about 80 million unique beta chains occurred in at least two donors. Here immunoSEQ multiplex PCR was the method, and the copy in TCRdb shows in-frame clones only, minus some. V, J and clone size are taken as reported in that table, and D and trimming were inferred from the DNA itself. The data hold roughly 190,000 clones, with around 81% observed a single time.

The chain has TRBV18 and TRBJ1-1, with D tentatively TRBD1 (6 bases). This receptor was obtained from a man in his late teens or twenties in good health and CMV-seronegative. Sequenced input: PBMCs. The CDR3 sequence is CASSLQGTNTEAFF. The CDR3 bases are TGTGCCAGCTCACTTCAGGGGACCAACACTGAAGCTTTCTTT.